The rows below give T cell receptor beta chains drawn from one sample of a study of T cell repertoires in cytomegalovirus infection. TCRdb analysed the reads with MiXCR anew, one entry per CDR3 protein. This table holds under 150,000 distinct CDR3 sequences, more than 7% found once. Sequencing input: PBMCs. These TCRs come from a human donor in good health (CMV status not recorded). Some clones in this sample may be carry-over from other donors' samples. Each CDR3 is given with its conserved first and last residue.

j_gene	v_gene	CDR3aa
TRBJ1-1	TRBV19	CASKGPWRTEAFF
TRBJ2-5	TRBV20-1	CSASRGQGLETQYF
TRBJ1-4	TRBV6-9	CASEAEASTNEKLFF
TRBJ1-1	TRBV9	CASSVATQGAKGTEAFF
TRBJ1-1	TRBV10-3	CAISESSQGRTEAFF
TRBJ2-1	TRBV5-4	CASNVEAGAVNEQFF
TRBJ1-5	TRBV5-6	CASSPWGVTGQPQHF
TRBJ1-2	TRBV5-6	CASSPLGDNYGYTF
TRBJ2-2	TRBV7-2	CASSLELASTGELFF
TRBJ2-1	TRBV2	CASKDPGWNEQFF
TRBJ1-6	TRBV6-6	CASSPTGQGHNSPLHF
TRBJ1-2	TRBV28	CASRDRGNYGYTF
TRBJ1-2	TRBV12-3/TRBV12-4	CASSPGQGNPLF
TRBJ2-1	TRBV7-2	CASRSTSGGPGQFF
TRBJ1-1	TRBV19	CASSTPGLPNTEAFF
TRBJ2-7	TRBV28	CATRSGYEQYF
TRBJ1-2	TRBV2	CASSETNYGYTF
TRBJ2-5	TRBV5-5	CASSLGLAGASETQYF
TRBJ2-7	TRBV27	CASRREGLAGSYEQYF
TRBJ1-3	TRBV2	CASKADSASGNTIYF
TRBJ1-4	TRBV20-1	CSARLSGTAEKLFF
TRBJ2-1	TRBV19	CASIDRWENEQFF
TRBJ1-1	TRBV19	CASMHYSSRAEAFF
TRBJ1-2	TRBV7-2	CASSEDVAGGRYGYTF
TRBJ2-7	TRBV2	CASSNVRTTYEQYF
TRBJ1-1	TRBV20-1	CSASGRTANTEAFF
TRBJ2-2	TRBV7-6	CASSLELASGFLPTGELFF
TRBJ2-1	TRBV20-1	CSAIGGTSGYNEQFF
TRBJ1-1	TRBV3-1	CASKGVNTEAFF
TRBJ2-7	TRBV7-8	CASSLAMSYEQYF
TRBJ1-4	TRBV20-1	CSARDPSGDGEKLFF
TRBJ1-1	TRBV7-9	CASSLEGLLAFF
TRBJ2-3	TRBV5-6	CASSYGVRGTDTQYF
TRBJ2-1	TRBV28	CASTLAGISEQFF
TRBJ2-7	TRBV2	CASSDVGHYEQYF
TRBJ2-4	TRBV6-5	CASSYSVGGRNIQYF
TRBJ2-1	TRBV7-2	CASSSEMTGGGNEQFF
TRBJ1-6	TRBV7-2	CASSLEVGNSPLHF
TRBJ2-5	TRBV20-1	CSANGGQETQYF
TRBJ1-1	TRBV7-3	CASSAQGGTEAFF
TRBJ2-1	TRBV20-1	CSARDRTYLSEQFF
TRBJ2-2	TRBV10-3	CAISAGLAGGPNTGELFF